Presented here are 14 T cell receptor beta chains from one specimen sequenced in a study of Graves' ophthalmopathy and Graves' hyperthyroidism. RNA transcripts served as template for amplifying TCR beta CDR3 sequences. Second-round multiplex PCR followed a first-round RT-PCR using HTBI primers. Using its own MiXCR run on the multiplex PCR reads, TCRdb lists one record per CDR3 protein. The sample contains hundreds of thousands of distinct CDR3 sequences, roughly 40% of which appear only once. Input material: peripheral blood. The receptors originated from an adult man with Graves' ophthalmopathy.

This clonotype was observed at least ten times. The V call is TRBV24-1, the J call TRBJ1-3, with TRBD1 matching over 7 bases. Per germline, CDR1 KGHDR and CDR2 SFDVKD. Trimming cost V 3 bases and J 4 bases; bases outside gene matches: 5. The CDR3 is 15 amino acids. The DNA of the CDR3 is TGTGCCACCAGTGATCCAGGGGGTTCAGGAAACACCATATATTTT. Protein sequence: CATSDPGGSGNTIYF.

This clonotype was recorded a few times. The chain joins TRBV7-9 to TRBJ1-3; 7 bases map to TRBD1. The CDR3 totals 16 residues. Trimming took 3 bases from V and 4 from J; bases not matched to a gene: 9. CDR1 is SEHNR, CDR2 FQNEAQ, per germline (reference sequence). The CDR3 region has the DNA TGTGCCAGCAGCTTGGGGGGGAACAGGGGAGGAAACACCATATATTTT. Translated, it gives CASSLGGNRGGNTIYF.

This clonotype appeared many times. The chain recombines TRBV29-1 with TRBJ2-7; possibly TRBD1 for D (5 bases). The germline gives CDR1 SQVTM, CDR2 ANQGSEA. The CDR3 spans 12 residues. Trimming removed 4 bases at V and 4 bases at J, with 11 bases between. DNA for the CDR3: TGCAGCGTTGCGTTCGCAGGGTACGAGCAGTACTTC. This gives the protein CSVAFAGYEQYF.

Regarding this clonotype: Since a much larger clone is just one base distant, this may be a read error. Since no conserved phenylalanine or tryptophan closes the CDR3, a read error is the likely cause. The gene calls are TRBV7-3 and TRBJ2-5, with 12 bases lining up with TRBD2. J was trimmed by 5 bases and V by 2 bases; bases with no gene match: 6. CDR1 and CDR2 (germline): SGHTA, FQGTGA. The CDR3 contains 16 residues. CDR3 sequence: CASSLLAGGIGETQYC. In nucleotides, the CDR3 is TGTGCCAGCAGCTTACTAGCGGGAGGGATCGGGGAGACCCAGTACTGC.

This chain links TRBV27 with TRBJ2-7, with D hard to call. Trimming pared 5 bases from V and 3 bases from J, leaving 11 bases between. Looked up from germline, CDR1 is MNHEY and CDR2 is SMNVEV (reference sequence). This CDR3 contains 13 residues. Here the CDR3 reads CASSRPSNYEQYF. The CDR3 DNA reads TGTGCCAGCAGTCGGCCCAGTAACTACGAGCAGTACTTC.

This clonotype was seen repeatedly, ten times or more. The rearrangement links TRBV11-2 to TRBJ2-7; D uncertain. Deletions cut 1 base from V and 3 bases from J, with 10 bases between. CDR3 length: 14 residues. The germline CDR1 and CDR2 sequences are SGHAT and FQNNGV. CDR3 protein: CASSLGQNNYEQYF. CDR3 DNA sequence: TGTGCCAGCAGCTTAGGGCAGAATAACTACGAGCAGTACTTC.

V gene TRBV7-2 combines with J gene TRBJ2-7; 7 bases are a match to TRBD1. V lost 1 base, J lost 9 bases, and 15 bases stayed unmatched. This CDR3 contains 16 residues. Germline V CDR1 and CDR2: SGHTA, FQGNSA. For the CDR3, the DNA is TGTGCCAGCAGCTTAGTGGCCAGGGGGTCATTCGGGTGGCAGTACTTC. This encodes CASSLVARGSFGWQYF. The complete variable domain, with remaining parts taken from reference TRBV7-2 and TRBJ2-7, reads GAGVSQSPSNKVTEKGKDVELRCDPISGHTALYWYRQSLGQGLEFLIYFQGNSAPDKSGLPSDRFSAERTGGSVSTLTIQRTQQEDSAVYLCASSLVARGSFGWQYFGPGTRLTVT.

The rearrangement joins TRBV19 to TRBJ2-7, with 7 bases identical to TRBD1. CDR1 is LNHDA, CDR2 SQIVND, per germline (reference sequence). This CDR3 is built from 14 residues. Unmatched junction bases numbered 10, after V lost 3 bases and J lost 8 bases. CDR3 in amino acids: CASSIPGTAFQQYF. In nucleotides, the CDR3 is TGTGCCAGTAGTATCCCCGGGACAGCTTTTCAGCAGTACTTC.

The gene calls are TRBV9 and TRBJ2-7, with D possibly being TRBD1 or TRBD2 (6 bases each). Germline-derived CDR1 and CDR2 are SGDLS and YYNGEE. Trimming took off 4 bases at V and 3 bases at J, with 17 bases between the two ends. This CDR3 has 15 residues. The CDR3 loop reads CASSPGVTGLYEQYF. The DNA for the CDR3 is TGTGCCAGCAGCCCGGGGGTGACAGGTCTCTACGAGCAGTACTTC.

The V gene is TRBV29-1, the J gene TRBJ2-6; the D gene is possibly TRBD1 (6 bases). The CDR3 is made up of 13 amino acids. Germline CDR1 reads SQVTM; CDR2 reads ANQGSEA. Trimming took 5 bases from V and 4 from J, leaving 9 bases between them. In DNA, the CDR3 is TGCAGCGTTCCTGGACAGGGGGCCAACGTCCTGACTTTC. This gives the protein CSVPGQGANVLTF.

The sample holds a few counts of this clonotype. The genes are TRBV15 and TRBJ1-2; 7 bases map to TRBD1. Germline V gene lookup returns CDR1 LNHNV and CDR2 YYDKDF (reference sequence). The length of the CDR3 is 13 residues. Trimming removed 7 bases from V and 4 bases from J; junction bases left unmatched: 6. CDR3: CATTPGTAYGYTF. In nucleotides, the CDR3 is TGTGCCACCACCCCCGGGACAGCCTATGGCTACACCTTC. Combining the CDR3 with reference TRBV15 and TRBJ1-2 gives the whole variable domain DAMVIQNPRYQVTQFGKPVTLSCSQTLNHNVMYWYQQKSSQAPKLLFHYYDKDFNNEADTPDNFQSRRPNTSFCFLDIRSPGLGDTAMYLCATTPGTAYGYTFGSGTRLTVV.

Many counts were recorded for this clonotype. J is TRBJ1-1 and V is TRBV7-2; possible D gene TRBD1, 6 bases. Looked up from germline, CDR1 is SGHTA and CDR2 is FQGNSA. Trimming left V 1 base short and J 5 bases short, with 11 bases between. CDR3 length: 14 residues. CDR3 in amino acids: CASSLVVRGTEAFF. DNA of the CDR3: TGTGCCAGCAGCTTAGTGGTCAGGGGAACTGAAGCTTTCTTT.

The chain uses TRBV29-1 and TRBJ2-2; no clear D gene. This CDR3 is built from 11 residues. Germline CDR1 is SQVTM and CDR2 is ANQGSEA. Trimming cost V 7 bases and J 3 bases, with 6 bases left between them. The CDR3, as DNA: TGCAGCGGCATAGACACCGGGGAGCTGTTTTTT. Residues: CSGIDTGELFF.

The chain combines TRBV24-1 with TRBJ1-5; D is unresolved. Germline values: CDR1 KGHDR, CDR2 SFDVKD. The V gene lost 6 bases and the J gene lost 1 base, with 12 bases spanning the gap. The CDR3 loop spans 15 amino acids. The CDR3 coding sequence is TGTGCCACCAGTTACCAGAGATCGAGCAATCAGCCCCAGCATTTT. Protein sequence: CATSYQRSSNQPQHF.